This section outlines one T cell receptor (beta chain) sequence together with its context. Antigen unknown. PCR involved 60 Vbeta and 13 Jbeta primers. The protocol was immunoSEQ multiplex PCR, while the TCRdb copy is restricted to in-frame clones and leaves out a portion. The sample includes about 140,000 clones, around 84% of them seen just once. The sample originates from a study of cytomegalovirus exposure and HLA in healthy donors. Study results and caveats: Clonal expansion was found to be greater in HLA-associated TCR beta chains than in equally common others in a later analysis. Presence/absence analyses rested on an assumption that sequencing depth was roughly uniform across donors. The only immune exposure information that was available was CMV serostatus.

The donors (healthy individuals) were bone marrow donors. Per germline, CDR1 SGHNT and CDR2 YYREEE (reference sequence). The CDR3 is made up of 15 amino acids. Trimming took 4 bases from V and 1 from J; bases not matched to a gene: 5. The chain carries TRBV5-4 and TRBJ1-2; the match to TRBD1 covers 9 bases. The source material was PBMCs. The clonotype originates from a man aged 50 or older in good health and CMV-seronegative. DNA for the CDR3: TGTGCCAGCAGCCCCCGGGACAGGGTTAACTATGGCTACACCTTC. Its translation is CASSPRDRVNYGYTF.